Listed below are T cell receptor beta chains from one sample, sequenced in a study of T cells in Graves' hyperthyroidism and ophthalmopathy. TCRdb redid the calling of the multiplex PCR reads with MiXCR, one entry per CDR3 protein. The sample lists about 540,000 distinct CDR3 sequences; 35% to 55% were seen once. The sample comprised peripheral blood or thyroid tissue (not recorded which). Receptors were obtained from a woman younger than 35 with Graves' hyperthyroidism. CDR3s include the opening cysteine and the closing phenylalanine or tryptophan. A row's size may be missing; if present it is once, few, many or a size class.

v_gene	j_gene	abundance	CDR3aa
TRBV6-5	TRBJ1-6	many	CATRRGSYNSPLHF
TRBV27	TRBJ2-2	few	CASSLSGSATGELFF
TRBV5-8	TRBJ2-5	many	CASSLLGGGFQETQYF
TRBV29-1	TRBJ1-2	few	CSVVPQGGDYTF
TRBV29-1	TRBJ1-2	.	CSTEDVNYGYTF
TRBV7-3	TRBJ1-2	.	CASSLTGQTTYGYTF
TRBV29-1	TRBJ1-3	once	CSVGEVGNTIYF
TRBV9	TRBJ1-5	many	CASSPGLSNQPQHF
TRBV5-1	TRBJ2-2	many	CASSLALQGYRSNTGELFF
TRBV2	TRBJ1-1	few	CASNRDTEAFF